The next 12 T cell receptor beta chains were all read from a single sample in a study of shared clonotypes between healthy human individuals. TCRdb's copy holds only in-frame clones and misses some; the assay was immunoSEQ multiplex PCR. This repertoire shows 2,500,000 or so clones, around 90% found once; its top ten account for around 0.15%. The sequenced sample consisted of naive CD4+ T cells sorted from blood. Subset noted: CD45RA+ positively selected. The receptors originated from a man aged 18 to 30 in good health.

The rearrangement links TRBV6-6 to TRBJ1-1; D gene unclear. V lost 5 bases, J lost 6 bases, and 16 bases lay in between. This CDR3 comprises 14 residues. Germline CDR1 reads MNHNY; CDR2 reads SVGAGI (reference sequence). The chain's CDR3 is CASSRAEAGPEAFF. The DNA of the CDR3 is TGTGCCAGCAGTCGCGCCGAGGCAGGCCCTGAAGCTTTCTTT.

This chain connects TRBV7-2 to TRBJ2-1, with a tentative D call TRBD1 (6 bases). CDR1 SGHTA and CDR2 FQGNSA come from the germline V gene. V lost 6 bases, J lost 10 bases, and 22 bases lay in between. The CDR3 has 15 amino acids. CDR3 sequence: CASSPDRFSRSEQFF. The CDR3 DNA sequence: TGTGCCAGCAGTCCTGACAGGTTCAGTCGGAGCGAGCAGTTCTTC.

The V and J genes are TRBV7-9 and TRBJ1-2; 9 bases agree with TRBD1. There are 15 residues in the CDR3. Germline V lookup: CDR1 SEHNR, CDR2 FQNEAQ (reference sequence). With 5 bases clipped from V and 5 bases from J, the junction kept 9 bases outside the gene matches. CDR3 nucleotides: TGTGCCAGCAGCCCCTGGACAGGGGAAGGATATGGCTACACCTTC. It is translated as CASSPWTGEGYGYTF.

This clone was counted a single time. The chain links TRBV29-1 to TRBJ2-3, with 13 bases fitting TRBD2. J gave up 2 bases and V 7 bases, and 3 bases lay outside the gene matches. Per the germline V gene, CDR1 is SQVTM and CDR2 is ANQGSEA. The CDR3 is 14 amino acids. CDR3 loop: CSAGTSGATDTQYF. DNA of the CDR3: TGCAGCGCTGGGACTAGCGGGGCCACAGATACGCAGTATTTT.

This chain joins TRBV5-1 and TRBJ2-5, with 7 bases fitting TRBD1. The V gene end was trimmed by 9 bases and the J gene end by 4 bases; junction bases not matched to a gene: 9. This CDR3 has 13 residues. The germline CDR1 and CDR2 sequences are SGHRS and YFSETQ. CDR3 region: CATSKGGRETQYF. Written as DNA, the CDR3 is TGCGCCACCTCAAAAGGGGGCCGAGAGACCCAGTACTTC.

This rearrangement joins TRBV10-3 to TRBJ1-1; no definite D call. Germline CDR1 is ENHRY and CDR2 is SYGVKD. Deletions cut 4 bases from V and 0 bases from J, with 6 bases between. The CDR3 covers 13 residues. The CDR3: CAISGSVNTEAFF. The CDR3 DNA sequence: TGTGCCATCAGTGGATCGGTGAACACTGAAGCTTTCTTT.

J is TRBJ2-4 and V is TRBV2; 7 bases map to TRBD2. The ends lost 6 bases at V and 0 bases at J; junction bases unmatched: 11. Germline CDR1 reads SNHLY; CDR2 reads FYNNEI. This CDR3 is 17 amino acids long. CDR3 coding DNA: TGTGCCAGCAGCCCTTTAGGAGGGGAGGGAGCCAAAAACATTCAGTACTTC. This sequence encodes CASSPLGGEGAKNIQYF.

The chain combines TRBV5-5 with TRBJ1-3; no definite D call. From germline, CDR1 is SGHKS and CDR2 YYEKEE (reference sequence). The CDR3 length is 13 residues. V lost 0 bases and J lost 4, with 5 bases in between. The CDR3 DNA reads TGTGCCAGCAGCTTGGGGCACGGAAACACCATATATTTT. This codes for CASSLGHGNTIYF.

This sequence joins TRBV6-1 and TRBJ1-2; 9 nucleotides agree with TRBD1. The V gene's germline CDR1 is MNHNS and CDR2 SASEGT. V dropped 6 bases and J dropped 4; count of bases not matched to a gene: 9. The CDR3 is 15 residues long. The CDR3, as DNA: TGTGCCAGCAGGACTCCGGGACAGGGTAGCTATGGCTACACCTTC. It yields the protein CASRTPGQGSYGYTF.

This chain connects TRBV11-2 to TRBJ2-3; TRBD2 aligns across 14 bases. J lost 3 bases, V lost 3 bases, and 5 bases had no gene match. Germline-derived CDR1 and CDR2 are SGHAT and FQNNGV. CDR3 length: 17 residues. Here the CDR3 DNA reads TGTGCCAGCAGCTTCCTCGGGACTAGCGGGAGAACAGATACGCAGTATTTT. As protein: CASSFLGTSGRTDTQYF.

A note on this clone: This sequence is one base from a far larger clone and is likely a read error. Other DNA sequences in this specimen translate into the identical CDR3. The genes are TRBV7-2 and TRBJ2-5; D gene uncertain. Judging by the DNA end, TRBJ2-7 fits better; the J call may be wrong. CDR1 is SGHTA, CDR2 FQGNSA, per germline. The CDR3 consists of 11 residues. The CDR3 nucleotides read TGTGCCAGCAGCACCTCCTACGAGCAGTACTTC. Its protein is CASSTSYEQYF.

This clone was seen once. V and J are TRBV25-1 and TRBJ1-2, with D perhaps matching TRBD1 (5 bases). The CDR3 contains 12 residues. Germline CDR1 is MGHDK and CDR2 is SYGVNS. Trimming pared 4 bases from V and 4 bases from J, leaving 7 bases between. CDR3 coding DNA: TGTGCCAGCAGTGTGGGGGGCTATGGCTACACCTTC. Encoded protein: CASSVGGYGYTF.